Given below is one T cell receptor (beta chain) in context. This sample stems from a study of T cell responses to AZD1222 COVID-19 vaccine. This CDR3 is built from 16 residues. From germline, CDR1 is MNHNS and CDR2 SASEGT. Trimming cost V 4 bases and J 0 bases, with 13 bases left between them. Only in-frame clones appear in the TCRdb table, and some are missing; sequencing was by immunoSEQ multiplex PCR. The table lists 90,000 to 120,000 clones, 90% to 95% of them singletons, with roughly a fifth in the top ten. The clonotype comes from an adult in good health. The sample was peripheral blood, taken on day 0 of AZD1222 vaccination. This sequence joins TRBV6-1 and TRBJ1-3; no firm D call. The CDR3 nucleotides read TGTGCCAGCAGTGGGGGTCTATCAAGCTCTGGAAACACCATATATTTT. As protein: CASSGGLSSSGNTIYF.